This TCR beta chain came from a study of patients and donors after allogeneic stem cell transplantation (dated by TCRdb to the early 2020s). The receptor library was made with RT-PCR. The sequencer listed for this sample is NextSeq 550. TCRdb reran the public reads through fastp at Q25 and MiXCR, keeping productive beta chains. Identical CDR3 proteins give one entry, which carries the most common genes and DNA. In this sample the table shows tens of thousands of distinct CDR3 sequences, roughly 4.9% of which occur a single time. The top ten clones comprise roughly 2.5% of the sample. This clonotype was counted ten times or more. Its antigen remains undetermined. Nothing much larger sits one base from this clone, and base qualities are not available. The germline ends are 11 bases apart after V is trimmed by 0 bases and J by 3 bases. From the cysteine up to the phenylalanine, the CDR3 has a length of 16 residues. Here the CDR3 DNA is all that survives: 48 bases in frame from base 1.

This sequence uses TRBV12-3 or TRBV12-4 and TRBJ1-4, with the identity of the D gene unclear. The origin of this receptor is a human donor who was either an allogeneic HSCT recipient or a stem cell or donor lymphocyte infusion donor (not recorded which). It is not recorded whose cells these are; they may come from a transplant donor. The specimen was blood, either unsorted or a sorted T cell fraction (not recorded which). The CDR3 region has the sequence CASSLAYTASNEKLFF. The DNA sequence follows: TGTGCCAGCAGTTTAGCGTACACAGCCTCTAATGAAAAACTGTTTTTT.